The next 19 T cell receptor beta chains were all read from a single sample in a study of blood T cell repertoires in COVID-19. Assay: immunoSEQ multiplex PCR; the TCRdb copy retains only in-frame clones and omits some. The table lists about 120,000 clones, roughly 80% of them singletons. Sequenced input: peripheral blood. All receptors come from a man in his fifties or sixties with acute or convalescent COVID-19.

This chain connects TRBV11-2 to TRBJ1-2, with no clear D. The length of the CDR3 is 14 residues. The V end was cut by 5 bases, the J end by 7 bases, with 17 bases between. Germline values: CDR1 SGHAT, CDR2 FQNNGV. The CDR3 nucleotides read TGTGCCAGCAGCCTAGGCGGGGTAGTAGGTGGCTACACCTTC. Translation gives CASSLGGVVGGYTF.

The chain recombines TRBV2 with TRBJ2-7; D gene unclear. CDR3 length: 12 amino acids. Between the trimmed V and J ends, which lost 8 bases and 5 bases, there was a span of 13 bases. CDR1 is SNHLY and CDR2 is FYNNEI in the germline V gene. The CDR3 sequence: CASSLSPHEQYF. In nucleotides, the CDR3 is TGTGCCAGCTCCCTCTCCCCCCACGAGCAGTACTTC.

This chain uses TRBV24-1 with TRBJ2-1, with no clear D. Per germline, CDR1 KGHDR and CDR2 SFDVKD. V shed 1 base and J shed 9 bases, with 6 bases lying between them. This CDR3 contains 12 residues. DNA for the CDR3: TGTGCCACCAGTGATTTCATCGGTGAGCAGTTCTTC. Its protein product is CATSDFIGEQFF.

J is TRBJ1-2 and V is TRBV18; 11 nucleotides agree with TRBD1. CDR1 is KGHSH, CDR2 LQKENI, per germline. This CDR3 comprises 16 residues. V was pared by 5 bases and J by 8 bases, with 13 bases of the junction left unmatched. The CDR3 DNA reads as TGTGCCAGCTCATCCACGGGACAGGGGGGAGCTCTGGGCTACACCTTC. Its translation is CASSSTGQGGALGYTF.

This chain links TRBV4-1 with TRBJ2-3; 11 nucleotides align to TRBD2. This CDR3 spans 20 amino acids. The junction had 12 bases not matched to a gene; V was cut back by 0 bases and J by 1 base. Germline values: CDR1 MGHRA, CDR2 YSYEKL. The CDR3 nucleotides are TGCGCCAGCAGCCAAGAGCCCCCCGGGACTAGCGGTTCGCGCACAGATACGCAGTATTTT. Translating gives CASSQEPPGTSGSRTDTQYF.

The chain carries TRBV4-1 and TRBJ2-7; possible D gene TRBD1, 6 bases. V dropped 0 bases and J dropped 6 bases, with 18 bases sitting between them. The germline V gene encodes CDR1 MGHRA and CDR2 YSYEKL. The CDR3 contains 16 residues. CDR3 residues: CASSQDLARGMGEQYF. The CDR3 DNA reads as TGCGCCAGCAGCCAAGATCTCGCCAGGGGAATGGGCGAGCAGTACTTC.

The chain links TRBV5-6 to TRBJ2-7; 7 nucleotides align to TRBD2. In germline, CDR1 is SGHDT, CDR2 YYEEEE. The CDR3 has 15 residues. J lost 0 bases, V lost 2 bases, and 5 bases had no gene match. The DNA for the CDR3 is TGTGCCAGCAGCTTCCGGCCGGGGGGCTCCTACGAGCAGTACTTC. It yields the protein CASSFRPGGSYEQYF.

The J gene is TRBJ2-1, the V gene TRBV11-1; 7 positions agree with TRBD2. CDR1 is SGHAT, CDR2 FQDESV, per germline (reference sequence). V shed 7 bases and J 2 bases; nucleotides not matched to a gene: 8. The length of the CDR3 is 15 residues. This chain's CDR3 is CASNIRGDPYNEQFF. DNA of the CDR3: TGTGCCAGCAACATACGGGGGGACCCCTACAATGAGCAGTTCTTC.

This clone has a single count. This chain uses TRBV16 with TRBJ2-7; 10 bases agree with TRBD1. CDR1 is KGHSY and CDR2 is FQNENV in the germline V gene. The CDR3 contains 15 residues. Losses at the gene ends were 4 bases for V and 6 bases for J; bases not matched to a gene: 9. In nucleotides, the CDR3 is TGTGCCAGCAGCCTTGCCGGGACAGGGGTGGGCGAGCAGTACTTC. Its translation is CASSLAGTGVGEQYF.

The CDR3 here is CASSYSGVNQPQHF. Written as DNA, the CDR3 is TGTGCCAGCAGTTACTCAGGGGTCAATCAGCCCCAGCATTTT. The chain couples TRBV6-5 to TRBJ1-5; D may be TRBD1 (5 bases). The CDR3 consists of 14 residues. CDR1 is MNHEY, CDR2 SVGAGI, per germline. The V end lost 0 bases, the J end lost 3 bases, and 6 bases lay between the germline ends.

This rearrangement joins TRBV9 to TRBJ2-4; 10 bases fit TRBD2. CDR3 length equals 19 residues. Germline trimming cut 0 bases from V and 8 bases from J; bases unmatched to any gene: 17. Germline CDR1 is SGDLS and CDR2 is YYNGEE. The CDR3, as DNA: TGTGCCAGCAGCGTAGGGAGGGGAGCGGGAGGGCCGAGGGAGCACATTCAGTACTTC. Encoded protein: CASSVGRGAGGPREHIQYF.

The genes are TRBV19 and TRBJ1-3; 10 nucleotides match TRBD1. Germline V lookup: CDR1 LNHDA, CDR2 SQIVND (reference sequence). The CDR3 is 17 amino acids. The trim removed 7 bases at V and 0 bases at J, leaving 9 bases unmatched. CDR3 in DNA: TGTGCCAGTAATAAAGGTCGGGACAGGGGCTCTGGAAACACCATATATTTT. As protein: CASNKGRDRGSGNTIYF.

The V call is TRBV12-5, the J call TRBJ2-2; D remains unclear. The CDR3 consists of 12 residues. The V end lost 3 bases, the J end lost 6 bases, and 5 bases lay between the germline ends. The V gene's germline CDR1 is LGHNT and CDR2 FRNRAP. DNA of the CDR3: TGTGCTAGTGGTTTAGAGTCCGGGGAGCTGTTTTTT. Translating gives CASGLESGELFF.

The chain has TRBV21-1 and TRBJ1-5; TRBD1, the D gene given by the table, was not confirmed from the DNA. TRBV21-1 is flagged as a pseudogene. The CDR3 length is 14 residues. The CDR3 here is CAIMTGGENQPQHF. The CDR3 coding sequence is TGTGCCATCATGACAGGGGGTGAAAATCAGCCCCAGCATTTT.

This chain connects TRBV5-1 to TRBJ2-3; a weak D match, TRBD2 (5 bases). The CDR3 has 17 amino acids. V lost 4 bases and J lost 3, with 21 bases in between. Germline V CDR1 and CDR2: SGHRS, YFSETQ. This CDR3 reads CASSHGPGNAGTDTQYF. The CDR3 region has the DNA TGCGCCAGCAGCCACGGCCCCGGGAACGCGGGTACAGATACGCAGTATTTT.

The rearrangement links TRBV19 to TRBJ1-5; no clear D gene. The V end was cut by 3 bases, the J end by 2 bases, with 11 bases between. The CDR3 has 15 amino acids. Germline-derived CDR1 and CDR2 are LNHDA and SQIVND (reference sequence). The CDR3 DNA follows: TGTGCCAGTAGTATGGCGGCCGCGGGCAATCAGCCCCAGCATTTT. It yields the protein CASSMAAAGNQPQHF.

The V call is TRBV18, the J call TRBJ1-6; maybe TRBD1 (5 bases). Germline V gene data show CDR1 as KGHSH and CDR2 as LQKENI. CDR3 length: 16 residues. Trimming removed 1 base from V and 7 bases from J, with 14 bases in between. The CDR3 here is CASSPQPKGRNSPLHF. The CDR3 nucleotides read TGTGCCAGCTCACCACAACCAAAGGGGAGGAATTCACCCCTCCACTTT.

The rearrangement links TRBV30 to TRBJ2-7; D is possibly TRBD2 (5 bases). Germline V lookup: CDR1 GTSNPN, CDR2 SVGIG (reference sequence). This CDR3 spans 12 amino acids. The CDR3 DNA follows: TGTGCGCTTGGAAGAGGGCGAGACGAGCAGTACTTC. Its translation: CALGRGRDEQYF.

The rearrangement joins TRBV15 to TRBJ1-1; 8 bases are shared with TRBD1. CDR3 length equals 14 residues. With 5 bases clipped from V and 5 bases from J, the junction kept 7 bases outside the gene matches. Germline loops: CDR1 LNHNV, CDR2 YYDKDF (reference sequence). CDR3 protein: CATSLGTGRTEAFF. The CDR3 DNA follows: TGTGCCACCAGCCTGGGGACAGGCCGTACTGAAGCTTTCTTT.